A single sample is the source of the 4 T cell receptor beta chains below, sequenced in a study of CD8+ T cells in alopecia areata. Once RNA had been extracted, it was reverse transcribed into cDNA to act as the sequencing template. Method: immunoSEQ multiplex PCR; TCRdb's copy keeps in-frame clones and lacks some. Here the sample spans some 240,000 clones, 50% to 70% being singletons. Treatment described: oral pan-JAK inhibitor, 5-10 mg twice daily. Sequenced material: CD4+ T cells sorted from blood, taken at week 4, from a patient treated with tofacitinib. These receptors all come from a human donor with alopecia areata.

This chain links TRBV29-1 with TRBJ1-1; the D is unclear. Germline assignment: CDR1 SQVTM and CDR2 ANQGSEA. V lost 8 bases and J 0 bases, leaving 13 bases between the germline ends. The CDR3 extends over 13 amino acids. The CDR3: CSTHKLLNTEAFF. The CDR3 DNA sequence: TGCAGCACCCACAAGTTATTGAACACTGAAGCTTTCTTT.

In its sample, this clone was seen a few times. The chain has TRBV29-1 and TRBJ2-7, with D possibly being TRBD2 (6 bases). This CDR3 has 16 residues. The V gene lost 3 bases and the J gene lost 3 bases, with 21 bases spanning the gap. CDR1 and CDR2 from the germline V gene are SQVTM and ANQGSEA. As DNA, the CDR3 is TGCAGCGTTGAGGAGGGACCCGGGGGATCGGGCTACGAGCAGTACTTC. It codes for CSVEEGPGGSGYEQYF.

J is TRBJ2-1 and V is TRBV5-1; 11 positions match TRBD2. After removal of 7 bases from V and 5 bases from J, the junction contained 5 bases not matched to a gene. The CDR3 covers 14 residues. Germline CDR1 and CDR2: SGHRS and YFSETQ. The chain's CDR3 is CASGLAGGDNEQFF. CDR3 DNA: TGCGCCAGCGGGCTAGCGGGGGGAGACAATGAGCAGTTCTTC.

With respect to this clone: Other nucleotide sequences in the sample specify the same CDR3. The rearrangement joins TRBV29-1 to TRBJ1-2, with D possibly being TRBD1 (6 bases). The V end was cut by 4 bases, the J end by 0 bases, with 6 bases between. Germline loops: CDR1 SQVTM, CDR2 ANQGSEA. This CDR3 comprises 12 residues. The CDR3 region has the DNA TGCAGCGTTGGACAGGCTAACTATGGCTACACCTTC. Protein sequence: CSVGQANYGYTF.